The entry below describes one TCR beta chain. In the authors' workflow: For nucleated cells, counts were estimated from reference gene primer amplification. Using immunoSEQ multiplex PCR, the repertoire was profiled, and TCRdb retains in-frame clones only, with some absent. Clone size and V and J calls were adopted from that table, with D and trimming inferred from the DNA. The data show 70,000 to 80,000 clones, under 95% seen once. These data are taken from a study of blood T cell repertoires in COVID-19. Germline-derived CDR1 and CDR2 are SGHNT and YYREEE (reference sequence). With 4 bases removed from V and 3 bases from J, the gap between germline ends came to 14 bases. The CDR3 extends over 15 amino acids.

The source is a human donor in a cohort sampled during active COVID-19. The V call is TRBV5-4, the J call TRBJ2-1; D uncertain. The specimen sequenced was peripheral blood. The DNA for the CDR3 is TGTGCCAGCAGCCATCTACGGTCATTCTACAATGAGCAGTTCTTC. It codes for CASSHLRSFYNEQFF.